These 5 T cell receptor beta chains were sequenced from one sample in a study of monozygotic twins with cystic fibrosis. Clones were sequenced by immunoSEQ multiplex PCR, and TCRdb holds only the in-frame ones, with some missing. The table lists around 15,000 clones, 85% to 90% of them singletons. Specimen: blood. These receptors originate from a boy between 10 and 17 years old with cystic fibrosis.

The chain employs TRBV2 and TRBJ1-5, with D hard to call. CDR3 length equals 15 residues. Germline loops: CDR1 SNHLY, CDR2 FYNNEI. With 4 bases removed from V and 1 base from J, the gap between germline ends came to 11 bases. The CDR3 region is CASSVFEGSNQPQHF. CDR3 coding DNA: TGTGCCAGCAGTGTTTTCGAAGGGAGCAATCAGCCCCAGCATTTT.

The V call is TRBV18, the J call TRBJ2-3, with 15 bases matching TRBD2. The CDR3 consists of 20 residues. V lost 1 base and J lost 2; bases outside the gene matches: 10. Germline lookup yields CDR1 KGHSH and CDR2 LQKENI. The CDR3 is CASSPLLGLAGGPNTDTQYF. CDR3 in DNA: TGTGCCAGCTCACCACTCCTTGGACTAGCGGGAGGGCCGAACACAGATACGCAGTATTTT.

The gene calls are TRBV27 and TRBJ2-7; D possibly corresponds to TRBD1 (6 bases). Germline CDR1 reads MNHEY; CDR2 reads SMNVEV (reference sequence). Trimming cost V 2 bases and J 5 bases, with 13 bases left between them. The CDR3 totals 14 residues. The CDR3 DNA reads as TGTGCCAGCAGTTTACAGGGGACCACCAACGAGCAGTACTTC. It is translated as CASSLQGTTNEQYF.

The chain is built from TRBV5-1 and TRBJ2-5; unclear D gene. Germline V gene lookup returns CDR1 SGHRS and CDR2 YFSETQ. The CDR3 has 13 residues. V lost 0 bases, J lost 3 bases, and 6 bases lay in between. The DNA of the CDR3 is TGCGCCAGCAGCTTGGTGGGTGAAGAGACCCAGTACTTC. It is translated as CASSLVGEETQYF.

This chain uses TRBV6-1 with TRBJ1-6; D is unclear. This CDR3 is 14 amino acids long. Trimming took 5 bases from V and 4 from J, leaving 9 bases between them. Germline loops: CDR1 MNHNS, CDR2 SASEGT. The CDR3 sequence: CASSRSSYNSPLHF. CDR3 in DNA: TGTGCCAGCAGTAGGAGTTCATATAATTCACCCCTCCACTTT.